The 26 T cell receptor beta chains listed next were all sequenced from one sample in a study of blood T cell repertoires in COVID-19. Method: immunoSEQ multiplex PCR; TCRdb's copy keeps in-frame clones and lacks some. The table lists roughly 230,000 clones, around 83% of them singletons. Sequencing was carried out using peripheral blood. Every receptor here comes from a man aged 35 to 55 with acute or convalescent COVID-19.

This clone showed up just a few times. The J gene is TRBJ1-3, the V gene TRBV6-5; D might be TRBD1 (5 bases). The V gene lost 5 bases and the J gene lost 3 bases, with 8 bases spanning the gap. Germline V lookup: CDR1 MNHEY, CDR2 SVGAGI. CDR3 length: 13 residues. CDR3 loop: CASSPGHGNTIYF. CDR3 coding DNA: TGTGCCAGCAGTCCAGGGCATGGAAACACCATATATTTT.

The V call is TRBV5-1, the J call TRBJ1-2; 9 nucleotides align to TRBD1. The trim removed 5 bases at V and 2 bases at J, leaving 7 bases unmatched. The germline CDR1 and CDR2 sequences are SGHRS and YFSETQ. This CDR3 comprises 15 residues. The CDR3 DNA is TGCGCCAGCAGGGCTGGGACAGGGAACAACTATGGCTACACCTTC. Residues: CASRAGTGNNYGYTF. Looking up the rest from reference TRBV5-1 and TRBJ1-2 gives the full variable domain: KAGVTQTPRYLIKTRGQQVTLSCSPISGHRSVSWYQQTPGQGLQFLFEYFSETQRNKGNFPGRFSGRQFSNSRSEMNVSTLELGDSALYLCASRAGTGNNYGYTFGSGTRLTVV.

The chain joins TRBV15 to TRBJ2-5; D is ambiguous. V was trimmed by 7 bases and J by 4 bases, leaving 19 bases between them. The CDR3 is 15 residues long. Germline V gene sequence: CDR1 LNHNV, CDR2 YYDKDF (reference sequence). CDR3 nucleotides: TGTGCCACCAAGCCAGGCCTCCCATTGGCAGAGACCCAGTACTTC. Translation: CATKPGLPLAETQYF.

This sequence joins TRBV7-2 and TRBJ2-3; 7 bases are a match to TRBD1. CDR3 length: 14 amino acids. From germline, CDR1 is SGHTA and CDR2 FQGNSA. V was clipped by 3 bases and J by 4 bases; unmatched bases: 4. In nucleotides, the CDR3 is TGTGCCAGCAGCTTTTACAGGGGTCCAGATACGCAGTATTTT. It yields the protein CASSFYRGPDTQYF.

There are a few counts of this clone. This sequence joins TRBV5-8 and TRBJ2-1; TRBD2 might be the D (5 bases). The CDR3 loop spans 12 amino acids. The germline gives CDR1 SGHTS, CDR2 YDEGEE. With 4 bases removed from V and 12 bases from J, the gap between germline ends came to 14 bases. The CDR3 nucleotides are TGTGCCAGCAGCGTAGGACTGCGATCGCAGTTCTTC. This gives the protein CASSVGLRSQFF.

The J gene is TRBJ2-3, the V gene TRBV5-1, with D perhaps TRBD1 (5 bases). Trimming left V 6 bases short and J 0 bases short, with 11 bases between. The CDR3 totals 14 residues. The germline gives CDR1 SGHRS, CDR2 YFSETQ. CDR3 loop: CASKLDTSTDTQYF. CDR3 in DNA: TGCGCCAGCAAGCTGGACACTAGCACAGATACGCAGTATTTT.

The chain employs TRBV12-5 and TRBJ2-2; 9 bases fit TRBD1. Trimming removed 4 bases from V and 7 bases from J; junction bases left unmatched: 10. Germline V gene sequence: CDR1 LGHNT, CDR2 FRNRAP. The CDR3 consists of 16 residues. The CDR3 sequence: CASGSGQGGSYGELFF. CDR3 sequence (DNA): TGTGCTAGTGGTTCGGGACAGGGTGGATCGTACGGGGAGCTGTTTTTT.

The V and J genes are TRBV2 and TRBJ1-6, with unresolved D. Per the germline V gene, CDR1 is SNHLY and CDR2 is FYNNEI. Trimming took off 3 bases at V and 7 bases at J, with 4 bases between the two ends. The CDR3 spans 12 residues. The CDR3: CASSDRNSPLHF. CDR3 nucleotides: TGTGCCAGCAGTGACAGAAATTCACCCCTCCACTTT.

The CDR3 protein is CASTTGALGNTIYF. The CDR3 DNA follows: TGTGCCAGTACGACAGGGGCTCTCGGAAACACCATATATTTT. This chain links TRBV6-5 with TRBJ1-3; 8 nucleotides align to TRBD1. The CDR3 length is 14 residues. V was pared by 9 bases and J by 4 bases, with 8 bases of the junction left unmatched. CDR1 is MNHEY and CDR2 is SVGAGI in the germline V gene.

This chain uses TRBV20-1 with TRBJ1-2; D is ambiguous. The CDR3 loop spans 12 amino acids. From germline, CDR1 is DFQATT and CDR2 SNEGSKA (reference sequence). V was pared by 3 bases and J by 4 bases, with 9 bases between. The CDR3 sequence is CSASGTGYGYTF. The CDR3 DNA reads TGCAGTGCTAGTGGTACTGGCTATGGCTACACCTTC.

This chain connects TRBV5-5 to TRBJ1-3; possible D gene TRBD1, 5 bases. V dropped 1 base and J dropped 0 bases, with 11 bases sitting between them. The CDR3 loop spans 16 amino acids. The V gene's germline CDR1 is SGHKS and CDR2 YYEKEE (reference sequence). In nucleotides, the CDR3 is TGTGCCAGCAGCTTGATTCCGGGGGTCTCTGGAAACACCATATATTTT. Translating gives CASSLIPGVSGNTIYF.

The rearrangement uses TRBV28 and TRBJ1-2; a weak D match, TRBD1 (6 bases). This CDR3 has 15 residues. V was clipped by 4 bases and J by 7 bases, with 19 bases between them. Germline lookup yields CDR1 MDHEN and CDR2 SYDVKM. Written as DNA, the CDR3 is TGTGCCAGCAGTTCTAGATTACAGGGATCCTGTGGCTACACCTTC. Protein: CASSSRLQGSCGYTF.

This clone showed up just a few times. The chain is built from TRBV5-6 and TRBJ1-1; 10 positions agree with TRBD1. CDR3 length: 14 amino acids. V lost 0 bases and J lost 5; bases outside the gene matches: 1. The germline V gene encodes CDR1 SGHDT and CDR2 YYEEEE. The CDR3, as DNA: TGTGCCAGCAGCTTGGGACAGGGGGCGACTGAAGCTTTCTTT. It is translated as CASSLGQGATEAFF. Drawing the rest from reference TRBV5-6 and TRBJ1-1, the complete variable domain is DAGVTQSPTHLIKTRGQQVTLRCSPKSGHDTVSWYQQALGQGPQFIFQYYEEEERQRGNFPDRFSGHQFPNYSSELNVNALLLGDSALYLCASSLGQGATEAFFGQGTRLTVV.

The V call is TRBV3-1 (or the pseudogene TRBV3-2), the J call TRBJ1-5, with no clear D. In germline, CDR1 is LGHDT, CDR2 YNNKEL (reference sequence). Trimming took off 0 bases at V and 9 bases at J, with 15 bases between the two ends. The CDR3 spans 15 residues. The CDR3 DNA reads TGTGCCAGCAGCCAAGAACCCGACGGGAGGTCGCCCCAGCATTTT. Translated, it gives CASSQEPDGRSPQHF.

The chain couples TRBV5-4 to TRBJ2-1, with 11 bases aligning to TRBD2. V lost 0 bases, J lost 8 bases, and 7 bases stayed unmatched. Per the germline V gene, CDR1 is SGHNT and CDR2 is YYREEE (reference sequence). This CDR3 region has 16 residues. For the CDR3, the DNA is TGTGCCAGCAGCTTGGCTAGTAGCGGGGGGGTATATGAGCAGTTCTTC. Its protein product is CASSLASSGGVYEQFF.

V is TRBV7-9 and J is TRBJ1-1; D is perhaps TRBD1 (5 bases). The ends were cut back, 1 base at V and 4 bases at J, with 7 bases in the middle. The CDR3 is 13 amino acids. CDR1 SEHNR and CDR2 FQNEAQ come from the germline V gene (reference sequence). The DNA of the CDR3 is TGTGCCAGCAGCTTAGAACAGGTCACTGAAGCTTTCTTT. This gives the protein CASSLEQVTEAFF.

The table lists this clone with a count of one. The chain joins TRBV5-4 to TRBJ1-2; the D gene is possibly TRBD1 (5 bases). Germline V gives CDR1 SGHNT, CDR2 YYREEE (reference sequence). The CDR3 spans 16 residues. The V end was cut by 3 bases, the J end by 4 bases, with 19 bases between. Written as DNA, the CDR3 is TGTGCCAGCAGCTCCTTAGACAGAAAGGAAGCCTATGGCTACACCTTC. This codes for CASSSLDRKEAYGYTF.

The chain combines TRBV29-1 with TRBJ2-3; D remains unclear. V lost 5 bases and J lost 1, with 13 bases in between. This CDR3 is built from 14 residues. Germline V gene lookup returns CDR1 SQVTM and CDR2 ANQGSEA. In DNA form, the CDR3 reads TGCAGCGTTACGGGTCGCCGGGGCACAGATACGCAGTATTTT. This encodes CSVTGRRGTDTQYF.

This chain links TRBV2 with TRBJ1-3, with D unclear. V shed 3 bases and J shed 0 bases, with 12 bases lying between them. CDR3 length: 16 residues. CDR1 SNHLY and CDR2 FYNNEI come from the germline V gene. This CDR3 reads CASSDERVNSGNTIYF. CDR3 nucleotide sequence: TGTGCCAGCAGTGATGAAAGAGTAAACTCTGGAAACACCATATATTTT.

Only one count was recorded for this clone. CDR3 bases: TGTGCCTGGAACCGGGACAGGGGAGAAAAACTGTTTTTT. Translated: CAWNRDRGEKLFF. This chain links TRBV30 with TRBJ1-4, with 10 bases that match TRBD1. V shed 4 bases and J 8 bases; nucleotides not matched to a gene: 4. The CDR3 spans 13 residues. Germline values: CDR1 GTSNPN, CDR2 SVGIG (reference sequence). The full variable domain, rest sourced from reference TRBV30 and TRBJ1-4, is SQTIHQWPATLVQPVGSPLSLECTVEGTSNPNLYWYRQAAGRGLQLLFYSVGIGQISSEVPQNLSASRPQDRQFILSSKKLLLSDSGFYLCAWNRDRGEKLFFGSGTQLSVL.

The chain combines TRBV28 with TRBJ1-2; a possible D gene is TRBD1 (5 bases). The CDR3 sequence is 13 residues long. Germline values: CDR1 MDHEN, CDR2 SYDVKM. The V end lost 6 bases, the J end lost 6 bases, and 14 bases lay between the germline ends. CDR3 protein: CASRSGGEDGYTF. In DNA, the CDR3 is TGTGCCAGCAGGTCGGGGGGGGAGGATGGCTACACCTTC.

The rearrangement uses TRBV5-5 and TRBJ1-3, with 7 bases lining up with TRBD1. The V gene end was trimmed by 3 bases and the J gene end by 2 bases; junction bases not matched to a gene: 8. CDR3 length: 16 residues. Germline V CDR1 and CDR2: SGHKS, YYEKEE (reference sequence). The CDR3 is CASSSQTTGTGNTIYF. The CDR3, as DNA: TGTGCCAGCAGCTCACAGACGACAGGGACTGGAAACACCATATATTTT.

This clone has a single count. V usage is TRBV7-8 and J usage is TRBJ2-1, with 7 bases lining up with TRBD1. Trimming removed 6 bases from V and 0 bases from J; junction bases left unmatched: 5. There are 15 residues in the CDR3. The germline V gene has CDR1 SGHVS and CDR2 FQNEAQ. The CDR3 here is CASRAGGSSYNEQFF. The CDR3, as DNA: TGTGCCAGCAGGGCAGGGGGTAGCTCCTACAATGAGCAGTTCTTC. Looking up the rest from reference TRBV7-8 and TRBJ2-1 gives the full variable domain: GAGVSQSPRYKVAKRGQDVALRCDPISGHVSLFWYQQALGQGPEFLTYFQNEAQLDKSGLPSDRFFAERPEGSVSTLKIQRTQQEDSAVYLCASRAGGSSYNEQFFGPGTRLTVL.

The CDR3 sequence is CASSIQQGITGELFF. CDR3 DNA sequence: TGTGCCAGCAGCATCCAACAGGGGATCACCGGGGAGCTGTTTTTT. V is TRBV7-9 and J is TRBJ2-2; 7 nucleotides line up with TRBD1. The germline CDR1 and CDR2 sequences are SEHNR and FQNEAQ (reference sequence). This CDR3 has 15 amino acids. V shed 5 bases, J shed 4 bases, and the junction held 7 bases outside the gene matches. The full variable domain, its missing parts supplied by reference TRBV7-9 and TRBJ2-2, is DTGVSQNPRHKITKRGQNVTFRCDPISEHNRLYWYRQTLGQGPEFLTYFQNEAQLEKSRLLSDRFSAERPKGSFSTLEIQRTEQGDSAMYLCASSIQQGITGELFFGEGSRLTVL.

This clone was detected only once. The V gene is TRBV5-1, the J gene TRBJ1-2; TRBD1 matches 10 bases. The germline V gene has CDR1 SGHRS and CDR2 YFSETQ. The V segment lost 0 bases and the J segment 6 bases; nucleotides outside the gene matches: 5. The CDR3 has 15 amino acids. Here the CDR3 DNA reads TGCGCCAGCAGCTTGGCCCGACAGGGGGCAGATGGCTACACCTTC. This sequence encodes CASSLARQGADGYTF.

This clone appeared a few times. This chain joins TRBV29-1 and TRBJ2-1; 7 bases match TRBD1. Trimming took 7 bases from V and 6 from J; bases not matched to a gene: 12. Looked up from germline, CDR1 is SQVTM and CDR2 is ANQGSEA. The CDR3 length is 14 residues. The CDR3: CSASSQGVFNEQFF. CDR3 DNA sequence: TGCAGCGCATCGAGCCAGGGGGTCTTCAATGAGCAGTTCTTC.